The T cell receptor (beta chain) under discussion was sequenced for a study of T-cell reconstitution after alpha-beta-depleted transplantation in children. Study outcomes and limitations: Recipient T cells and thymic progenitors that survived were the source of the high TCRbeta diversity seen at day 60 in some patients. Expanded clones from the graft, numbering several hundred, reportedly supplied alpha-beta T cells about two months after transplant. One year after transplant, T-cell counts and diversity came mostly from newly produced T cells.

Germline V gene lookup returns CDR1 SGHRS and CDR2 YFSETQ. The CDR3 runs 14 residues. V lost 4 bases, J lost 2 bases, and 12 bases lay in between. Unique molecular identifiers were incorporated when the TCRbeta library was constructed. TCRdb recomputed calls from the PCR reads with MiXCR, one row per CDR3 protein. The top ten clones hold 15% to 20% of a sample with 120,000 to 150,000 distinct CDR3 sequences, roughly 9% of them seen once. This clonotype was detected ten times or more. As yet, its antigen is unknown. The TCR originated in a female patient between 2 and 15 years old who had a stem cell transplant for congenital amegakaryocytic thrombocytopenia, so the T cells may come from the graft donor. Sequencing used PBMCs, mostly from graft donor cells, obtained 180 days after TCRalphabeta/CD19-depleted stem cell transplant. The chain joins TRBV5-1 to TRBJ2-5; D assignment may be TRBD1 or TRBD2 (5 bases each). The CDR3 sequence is CASSPVGVQETQYF. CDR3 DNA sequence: TGCGCCAGCAGCCCGGTGGGGGTACAAGAGACCCAGTACTTC. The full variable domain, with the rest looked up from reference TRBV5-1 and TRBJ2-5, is KAGVTQTPRYLIKTRGQQVTLSCSPISGHRSVSWYQQTPGQGLQFLFEYFSETQRNKGNFPGRFSGRQFSNSRSEMNVSTLELGDSALYLCASSPVGVQETQYFGPGTRLLVL.